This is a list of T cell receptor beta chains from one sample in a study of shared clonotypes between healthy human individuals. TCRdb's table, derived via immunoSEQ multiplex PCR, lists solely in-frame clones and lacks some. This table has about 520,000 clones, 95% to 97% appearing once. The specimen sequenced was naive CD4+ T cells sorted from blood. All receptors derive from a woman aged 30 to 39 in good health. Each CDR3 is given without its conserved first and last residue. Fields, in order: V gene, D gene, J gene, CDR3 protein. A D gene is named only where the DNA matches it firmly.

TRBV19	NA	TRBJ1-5	ASSNIDGSNQPQH
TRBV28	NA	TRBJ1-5	ASSLANQPQH
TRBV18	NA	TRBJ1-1	ASSPSSEGAF
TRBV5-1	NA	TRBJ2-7	ASSPRGSDYSYEQY
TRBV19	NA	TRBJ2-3	ASTPTALDTQY
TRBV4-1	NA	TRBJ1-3	ASSHRGGERNTIY
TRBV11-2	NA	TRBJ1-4	ASSYRNSAKGEKLF
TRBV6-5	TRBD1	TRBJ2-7	ASTESGTVSYEQY
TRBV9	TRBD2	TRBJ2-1	ASSVGLAAYNEQF
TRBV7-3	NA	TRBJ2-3	ASSLSPGFGDTQY
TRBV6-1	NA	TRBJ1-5	ASSETNSNQPQH
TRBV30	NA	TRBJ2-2	AWSRHRSRANPTERRTGELF
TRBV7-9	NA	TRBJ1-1	ASSKGVGEAF
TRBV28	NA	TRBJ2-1	ASGGNRPGNEQF
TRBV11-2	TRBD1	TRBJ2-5	ASSTGTGWRETQY
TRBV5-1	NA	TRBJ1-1	ASSDILNTEAF
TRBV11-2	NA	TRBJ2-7	ASSLSQVVTYEQY
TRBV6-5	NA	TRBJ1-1	ASSYSGPPNTEAF
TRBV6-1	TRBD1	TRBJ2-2	ASSEFATPLGTAANTGELF
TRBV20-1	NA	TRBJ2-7	SAGRDYEQY
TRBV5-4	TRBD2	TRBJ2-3	ASSLRREGADTQY
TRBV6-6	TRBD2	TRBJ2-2	ATSESGGATGELF
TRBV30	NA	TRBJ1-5	AWAPLPNQPQH
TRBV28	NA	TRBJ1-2	ASKRGWGYT
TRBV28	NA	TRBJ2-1	ASSSVRDDEQF
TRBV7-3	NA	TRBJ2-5	ASSLTSGFETQY
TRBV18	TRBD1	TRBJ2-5	ASSPGQGSQETQY